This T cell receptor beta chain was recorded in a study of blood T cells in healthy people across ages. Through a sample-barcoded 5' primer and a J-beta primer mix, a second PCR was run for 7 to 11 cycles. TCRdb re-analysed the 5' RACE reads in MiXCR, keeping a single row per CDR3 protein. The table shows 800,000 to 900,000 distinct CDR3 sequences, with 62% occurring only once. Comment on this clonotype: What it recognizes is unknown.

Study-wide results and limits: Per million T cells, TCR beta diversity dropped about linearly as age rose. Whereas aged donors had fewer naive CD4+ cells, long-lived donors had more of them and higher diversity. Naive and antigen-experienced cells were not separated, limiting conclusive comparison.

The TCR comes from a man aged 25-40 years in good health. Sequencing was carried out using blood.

The CDR3 reads CASSQGGQLHNEQFF. CDR3 DNA sequence: TGCGCCAGCAGCCAAGGGGGACAGCTACACAATGAGCAGTTCTTC. The chain joins TRBV4-3 to TRBJ2-1, with 7 bases identical to TRBD1. The length of the CDR3 is 15 residues. The V gene's germline CDR1 is LGHNA and CDR2 YSLEER. V lost 1 base, J lost 5 bases, and 5 bases stayed unmatched.